The text below deals with one T cell receptor beta chain. Its antigen is currently unknown. This sample stems from a study of response to subunit inactivated influenza vaccine. Study observations and caveats: The study's authors posited that every seasonal influenza vaccination enlists few new T cells.

Germline values: CDR1 MDHEN, CDR2 SYDVKM. The CDR3 is 15 amino acids. The V end was cut by 6 bases, the J end by 0 bases, with 14 bases between. TCRdb re-derived calls from the RT-PCR reads in MiXCR, one entry per CDR3 protein. Of roughly 500,000 distinct CDR3 sequences in the sample, about 25% are singletons; the top ten hold about 1.9%. Sample: CD4+ T cells sorted from PBMCs, taken around 5 days after vaccination. The chain couples TRBV28 to TRBJ1-2, with D tentatively TRBD1 (6 bases). This clonotype originated in a man aged 50 to 59 who received an inactivated influenza vaccine. CDR3 sequence: CASRISGVANYGYTF. CDR3 sequence (DNA): TGTGCCAGCAGGATATCAGGGGTAGCTAACTATGGCTACACCTTC.